This TCR beta chain was recorded in a study of T cells in Graves' hyperthyroidism and ophthalmopathy. This clonotype was counted ten times or more. RNA transcripts yielded amplified TCR beta CDR3 regions. HTBI primers were used for first-round RT-PCR of the TCR CDR3. TCRdb reanalysed the multiplex PCR reads using MiXCR and keeps one entry per CDR3 protein. The sample shows approximately 46,000 distinct CDR3 sequences, roughly 50% of them seen only once. Germline trimming cut 5 bases from V and 6 bases from J; bases unmatched to any gene: 9. This CDR3 spans 14 amino acids. The germline V gene encodes CDR1 SGHVS and CDR2 FQNEAQ.

Material: peripheral blood or thyroid tissue (not recorded which). The clonotype was recovered from a woman aged 45 to 65 with Graves' hyperthyroidism. The J gene is TRBJ1-2, the V gene TRBV7-8; TRBD1 agrees at 7 bases. CDR3 nucleotide sequence: TGTGCCAGCAGCGCAAACAGGGGTGCAGATGGCTACACCTTC. Its protein is CASSANRGADGYTF.